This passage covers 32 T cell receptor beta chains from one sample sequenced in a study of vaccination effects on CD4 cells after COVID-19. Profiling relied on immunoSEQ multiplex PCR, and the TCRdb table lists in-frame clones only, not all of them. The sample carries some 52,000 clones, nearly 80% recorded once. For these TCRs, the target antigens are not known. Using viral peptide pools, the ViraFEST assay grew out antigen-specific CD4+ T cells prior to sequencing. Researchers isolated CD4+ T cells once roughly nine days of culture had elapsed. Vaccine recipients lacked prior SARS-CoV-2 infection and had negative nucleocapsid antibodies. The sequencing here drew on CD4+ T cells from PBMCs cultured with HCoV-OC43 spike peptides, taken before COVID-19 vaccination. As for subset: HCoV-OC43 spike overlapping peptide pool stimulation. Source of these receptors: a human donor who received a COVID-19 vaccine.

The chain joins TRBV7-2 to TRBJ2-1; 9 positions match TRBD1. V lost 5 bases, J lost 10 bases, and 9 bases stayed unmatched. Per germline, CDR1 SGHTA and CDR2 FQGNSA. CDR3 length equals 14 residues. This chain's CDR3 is CASSDGTGSGEQFF. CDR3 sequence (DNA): TGTGCCAGCAGCGACGGGACAGGGAGCGGCGAGCAGTTCTTC.

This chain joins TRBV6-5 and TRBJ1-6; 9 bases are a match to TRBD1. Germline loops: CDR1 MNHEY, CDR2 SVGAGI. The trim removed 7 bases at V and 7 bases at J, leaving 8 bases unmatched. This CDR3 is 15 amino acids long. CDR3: CASKHTGGLNSPLHF. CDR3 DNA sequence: TGTGCCAGCAAACACACAGGGGGCTTAAATTCACCCCTCCACTTT.

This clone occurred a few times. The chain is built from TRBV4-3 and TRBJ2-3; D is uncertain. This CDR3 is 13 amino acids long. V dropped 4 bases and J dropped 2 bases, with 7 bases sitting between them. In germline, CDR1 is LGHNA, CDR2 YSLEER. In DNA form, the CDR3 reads TGCGCCAGCAGCCCGAAGTTCACAGATACGCAGTATTTT. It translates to CASSPKFTDTQYF.

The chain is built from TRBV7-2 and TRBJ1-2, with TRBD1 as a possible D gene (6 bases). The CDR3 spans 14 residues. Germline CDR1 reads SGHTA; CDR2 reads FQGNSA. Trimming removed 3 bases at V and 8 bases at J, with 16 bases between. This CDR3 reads CASSFSTGIKGYTF. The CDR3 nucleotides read TGTGCCAGCAGCTTTTCTACAGGGATCAAGGGCTACACCTTC.

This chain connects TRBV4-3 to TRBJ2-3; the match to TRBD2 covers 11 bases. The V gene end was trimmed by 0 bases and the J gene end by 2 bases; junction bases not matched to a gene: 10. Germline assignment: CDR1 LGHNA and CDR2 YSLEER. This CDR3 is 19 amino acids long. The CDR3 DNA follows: TGCGCCAGCAGCCAAGAAGATGTCGGGACTAGCGGCTTCACAGATACGCAGTATTTT. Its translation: CASSQEDVGTSGFTDTQYF.

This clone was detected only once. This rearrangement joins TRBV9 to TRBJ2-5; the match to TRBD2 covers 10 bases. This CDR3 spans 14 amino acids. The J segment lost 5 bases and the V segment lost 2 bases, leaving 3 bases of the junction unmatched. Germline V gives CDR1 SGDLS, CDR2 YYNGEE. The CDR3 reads CASSVSGGAETQYF. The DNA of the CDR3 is TGTGCCAGCAGCGTCAGCGGGGGGGCTGAGACCCAGTACTTC.

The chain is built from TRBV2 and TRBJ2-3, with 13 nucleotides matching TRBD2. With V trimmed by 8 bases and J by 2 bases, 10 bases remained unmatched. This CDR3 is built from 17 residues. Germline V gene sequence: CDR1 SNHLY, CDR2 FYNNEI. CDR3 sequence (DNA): TGTGCCAGCCGCAGACTAGCGGGGGGCCAATTCACAGATACGCAGTATTTT. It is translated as CASRRLAGGQFTDTQYF.

The CDR3 DNA reads as TGTGCCAGCAGCCATCCCGACGCAGACAGGGTAAGTGAAAAACTGTTTTTT. Its protein product is CASSHPDADRVSEKLFF. V and J are TRBV3-1 (or the pseudogene TRBV3-2) and TRBJ1-4; 7 positions match TRBD1. CDR1 LGHDT and CDR2 YNNKEL come from the germline V gene (reference sequence). CDR3 length: 17 amino acids. With V trimmed by 3 bases and J by 7 bases, 14 bases remained unmatched.

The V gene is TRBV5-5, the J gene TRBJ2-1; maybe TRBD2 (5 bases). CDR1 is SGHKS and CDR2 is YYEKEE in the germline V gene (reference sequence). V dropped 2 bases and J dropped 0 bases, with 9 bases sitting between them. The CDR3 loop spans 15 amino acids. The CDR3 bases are TGTGCCAGCAGCTTCATAGGGAGCTCCTACAATGAGCAGTTCTTC. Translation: CASSFIGSSYNEQFF.

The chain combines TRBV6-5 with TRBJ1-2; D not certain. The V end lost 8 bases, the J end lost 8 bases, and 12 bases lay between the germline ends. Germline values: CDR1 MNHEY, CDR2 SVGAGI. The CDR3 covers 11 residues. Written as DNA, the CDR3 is TGTGCCAGCGAGACTATTGGGGGCTACACCTTC. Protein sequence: CASETIGGYTF.

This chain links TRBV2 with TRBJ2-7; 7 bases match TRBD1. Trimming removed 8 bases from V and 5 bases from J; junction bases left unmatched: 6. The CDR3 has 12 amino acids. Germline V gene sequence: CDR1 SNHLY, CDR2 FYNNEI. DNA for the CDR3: TGTGCCAGCTCGGACAGGTCGGACGAGCAGTACGTC. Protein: CASSDRSDEQYV.

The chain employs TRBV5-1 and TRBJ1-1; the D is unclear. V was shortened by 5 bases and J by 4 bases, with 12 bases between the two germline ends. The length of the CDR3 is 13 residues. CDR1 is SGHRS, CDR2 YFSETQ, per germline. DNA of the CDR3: TGCGCCAGCAGGCAGGAGGCGGGCACTGAAGCTTTCTTT. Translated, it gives CASRQEAGTEAFF.

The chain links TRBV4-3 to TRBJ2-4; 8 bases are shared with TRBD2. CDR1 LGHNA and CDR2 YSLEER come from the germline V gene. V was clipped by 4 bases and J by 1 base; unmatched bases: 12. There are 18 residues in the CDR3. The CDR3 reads CASSPVRPGGRAKNIQYF. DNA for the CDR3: TGCGCCAGCAGCCCCGTTCGTCCGGGGGGGCGGGCCAAAAACATTCAGTACTTC.

The CDR3 nucleotides are TGTGCCAGTAGTATAATTCTGACTCCCACCGGGGATGAGCAGTTCTTC. Translation gives CASSIILTPTGDEQFF. The V and J genes are TRBV19 and TRBJ2-1; the D gene is possibly TRBD2 (5 bases). V was clipped by 2 bases and J by 8 bases, with 19 bases between them. CDR3 size: 16 residues. CDR1 and CDR2 from the germline V gene are LNHDA and SQIVND (reference sequence).

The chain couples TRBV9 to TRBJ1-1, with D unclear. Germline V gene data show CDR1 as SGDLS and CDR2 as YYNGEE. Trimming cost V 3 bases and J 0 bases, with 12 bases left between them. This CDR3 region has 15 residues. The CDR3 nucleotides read TGTGCCAGCAGCGCCCGGGGAGGACTGAACACTGAAGCTTTCTTT. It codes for CASSARGGLNTEAFF.

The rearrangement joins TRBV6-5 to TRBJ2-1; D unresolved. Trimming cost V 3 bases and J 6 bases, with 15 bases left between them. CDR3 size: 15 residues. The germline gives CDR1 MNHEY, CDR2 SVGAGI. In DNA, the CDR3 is TGTGCCAGCAGTTATTCCGGGTTTATAGGCAATGAGCAGTTCTTC. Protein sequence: CASSYSGFIGNEQFF.

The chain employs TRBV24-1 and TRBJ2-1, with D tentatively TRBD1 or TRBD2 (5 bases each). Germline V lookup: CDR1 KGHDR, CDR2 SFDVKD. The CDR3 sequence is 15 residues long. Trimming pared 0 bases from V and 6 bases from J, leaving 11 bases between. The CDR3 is CATSDLGGWGNEQFF. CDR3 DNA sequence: TGTGCCACCAGTGATTTGGGGGGTTGGGGCAATGAGCAGTTCTTC.

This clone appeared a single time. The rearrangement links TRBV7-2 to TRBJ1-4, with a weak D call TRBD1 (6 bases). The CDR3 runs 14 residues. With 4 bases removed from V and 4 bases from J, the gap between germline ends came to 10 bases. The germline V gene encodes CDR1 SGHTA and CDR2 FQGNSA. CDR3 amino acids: CASSSGQSNEKLFF. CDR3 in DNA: TGTGCCAGCAGCTCTGGACAGAGTAATGAAAAACTGTTTTTT.

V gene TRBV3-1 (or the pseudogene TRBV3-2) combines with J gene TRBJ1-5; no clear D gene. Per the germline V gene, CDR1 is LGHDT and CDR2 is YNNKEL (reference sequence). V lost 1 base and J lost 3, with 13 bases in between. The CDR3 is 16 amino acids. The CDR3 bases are TGTGCCAGCAGCCAAGGTTCCCCTACCTTCAATCAGCCCCAGCATTTT. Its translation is CASSQGSPTFNQPQHF.

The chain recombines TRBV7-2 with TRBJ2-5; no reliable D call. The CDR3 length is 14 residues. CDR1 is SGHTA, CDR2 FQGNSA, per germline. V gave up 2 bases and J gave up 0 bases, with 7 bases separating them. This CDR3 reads CASSLWGNQETQYF. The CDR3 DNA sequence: TGTGCCAGCAGCTTATGGGGTAACCAAGAGACCCAGTACTTC. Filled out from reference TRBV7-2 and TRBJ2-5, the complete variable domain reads GAGVSQSPSNKVTEKGKDVELRCDPISGHTALYWYRQSLGQGLEFLIYFQGNSAPDKSGLPSDRFSAERTGGSVSTLTIQRTQQEDSAVYLCASSLWGNQETQYFGPGTRLLVL.

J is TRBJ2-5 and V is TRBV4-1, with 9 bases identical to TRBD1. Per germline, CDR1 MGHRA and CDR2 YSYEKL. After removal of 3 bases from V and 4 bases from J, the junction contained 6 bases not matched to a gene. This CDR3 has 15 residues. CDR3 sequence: CASSHVNRGRETQYF. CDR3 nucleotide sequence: TGCGCCAGCAGCCACGTTAACAGGGGGCGAGAGACCCAGTACTTC.

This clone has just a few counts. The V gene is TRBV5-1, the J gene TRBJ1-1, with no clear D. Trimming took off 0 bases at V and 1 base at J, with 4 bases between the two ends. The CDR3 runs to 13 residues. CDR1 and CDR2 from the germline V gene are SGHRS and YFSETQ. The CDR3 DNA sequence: TGCGCCAGCAGCTTGGCCGGGAACACTGAAGCTTTCTTT. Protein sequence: CASSLAGNTEAFF.

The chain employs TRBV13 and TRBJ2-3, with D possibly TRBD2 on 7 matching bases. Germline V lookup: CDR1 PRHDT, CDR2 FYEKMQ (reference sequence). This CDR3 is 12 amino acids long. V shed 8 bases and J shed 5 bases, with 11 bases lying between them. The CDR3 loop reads CASWGGLDTQYF. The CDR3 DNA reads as TGTGCCAGCTGGGGGGGCTTAGATACGCAGTATTTT.

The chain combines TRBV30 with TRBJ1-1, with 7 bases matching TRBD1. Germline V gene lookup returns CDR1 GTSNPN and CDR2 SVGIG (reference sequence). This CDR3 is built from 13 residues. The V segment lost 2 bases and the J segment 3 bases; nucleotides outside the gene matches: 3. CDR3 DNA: TGTGCCTGGAGTCGACAGGGCTACACTGAAGCTTTCTTT. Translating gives CAWSRQGYTEAFF.

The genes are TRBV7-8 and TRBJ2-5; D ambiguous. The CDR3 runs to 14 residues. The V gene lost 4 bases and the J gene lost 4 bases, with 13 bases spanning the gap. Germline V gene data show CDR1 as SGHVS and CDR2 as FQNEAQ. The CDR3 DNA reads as TGTGCCAGCAGCTCGACGCGTTTTTCAGAGACCCAGTACTTC. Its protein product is CASSSTRFSETQYF.

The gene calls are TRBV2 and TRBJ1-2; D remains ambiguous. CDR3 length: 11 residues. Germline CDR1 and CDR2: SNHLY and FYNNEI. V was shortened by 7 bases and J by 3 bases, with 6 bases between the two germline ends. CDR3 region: CASNGHYGYTF. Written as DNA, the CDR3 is TGTGCCAGCAACGGACACTATGGCTACACCTTC.

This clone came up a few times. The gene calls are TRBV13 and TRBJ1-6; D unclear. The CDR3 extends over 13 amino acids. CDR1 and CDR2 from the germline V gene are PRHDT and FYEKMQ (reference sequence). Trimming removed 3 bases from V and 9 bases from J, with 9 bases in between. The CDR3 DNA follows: TGTGCCAGCAGCTTCCGGTTGACTTCACCCCTCCACTTT. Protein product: CASSFRLTSPLHF.

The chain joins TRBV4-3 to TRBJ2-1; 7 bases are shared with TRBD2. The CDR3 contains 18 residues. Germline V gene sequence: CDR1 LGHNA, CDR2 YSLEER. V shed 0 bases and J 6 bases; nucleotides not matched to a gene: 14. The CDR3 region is CASSQEGLSGGQGNEQFF. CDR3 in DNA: TGCGCCAGCAGCCAAGAGGGACTCTCGGGGGGTCAGGGCAATGAGCAGTTCTTC.

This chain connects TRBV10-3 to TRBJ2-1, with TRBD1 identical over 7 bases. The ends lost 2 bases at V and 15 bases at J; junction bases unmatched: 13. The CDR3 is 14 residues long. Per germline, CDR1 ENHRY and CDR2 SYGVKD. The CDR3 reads CAISETGENSVPFF. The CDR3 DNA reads TGTGCCATCAGTGAGACAGGGGAGAATTCGGTACCGTTCTTC.

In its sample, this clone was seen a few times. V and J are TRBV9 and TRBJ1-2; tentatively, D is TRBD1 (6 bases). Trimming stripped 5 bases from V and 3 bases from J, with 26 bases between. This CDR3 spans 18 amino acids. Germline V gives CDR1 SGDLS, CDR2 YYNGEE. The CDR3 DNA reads TGTGCCAGCAGTATCGGCGTCGGGGGGCAGGATTGGGACTATGGCTACACCTTC. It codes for CASSIGVGGQDWDYGYTF.

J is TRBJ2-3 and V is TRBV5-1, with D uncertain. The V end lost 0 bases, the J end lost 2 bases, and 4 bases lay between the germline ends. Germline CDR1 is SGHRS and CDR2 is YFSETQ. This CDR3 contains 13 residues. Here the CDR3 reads CASSLDYTDTQYF. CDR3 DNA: TGCGCCAGCAGCTTGGATTACACAGATACGCAGTATTTT.

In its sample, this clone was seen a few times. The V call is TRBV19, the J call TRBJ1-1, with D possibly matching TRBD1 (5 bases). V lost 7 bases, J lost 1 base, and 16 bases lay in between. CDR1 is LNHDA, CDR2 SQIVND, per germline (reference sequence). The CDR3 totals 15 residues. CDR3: CASIERGARNTEAFF. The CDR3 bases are TGTGCCAGTATCGAAAGGGGTGCCCGGAACACTGAAGCTTTCTTT.